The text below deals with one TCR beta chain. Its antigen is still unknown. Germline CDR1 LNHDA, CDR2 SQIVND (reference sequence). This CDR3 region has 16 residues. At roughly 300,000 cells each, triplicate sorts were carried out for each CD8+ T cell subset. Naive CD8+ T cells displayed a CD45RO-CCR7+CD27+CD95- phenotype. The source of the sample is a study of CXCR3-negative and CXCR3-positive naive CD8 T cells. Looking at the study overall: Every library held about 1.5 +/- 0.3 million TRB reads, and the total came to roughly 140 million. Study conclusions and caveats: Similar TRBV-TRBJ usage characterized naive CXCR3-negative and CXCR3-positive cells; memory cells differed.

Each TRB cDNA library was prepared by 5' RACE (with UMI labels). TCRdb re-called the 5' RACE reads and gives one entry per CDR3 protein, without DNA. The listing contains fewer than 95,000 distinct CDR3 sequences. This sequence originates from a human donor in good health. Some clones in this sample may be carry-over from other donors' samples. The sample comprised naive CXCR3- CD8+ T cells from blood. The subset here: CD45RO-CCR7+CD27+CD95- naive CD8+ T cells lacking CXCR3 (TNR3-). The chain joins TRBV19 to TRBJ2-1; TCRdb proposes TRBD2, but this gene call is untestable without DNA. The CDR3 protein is CASSGLAGAVLNEQFF.